The 27 T cell receptor beta chains reported below all come from one sample, sequenced in a study of lymphopenia after photon versus proton radiotherapy. Sequencing was performed with immunoSEQ multiplex PCR; in TCRdb, only in-frame clones are kept and a portion is missing. The sample records about 160,000 clones, less than 90% being singletons. The source material was peripheral blood, sampled from a patient treated with photon-based radiotherapy. The origin of the receptors is a man in his fifties or sixties with gastric cancer.

This chain connects TRBV7-9 to TRBJ2-1, with D perhaps TRBD2 (5 bases). V lost 5 bases and J 7 bases, leaving 15 bases between the germline ends. CDR3 length: 14 residues. CDR1 and CDR2 (germline): SEHNR, FQNEAQ (reference sequence). The CDR3 here is CASSRTVLANEQFF. The DNA for the CDR3 is TGTGCCAGCAGCCGAACAGTTCTAGCAAATGAGCAGTTCTTC.

The chain couples TRBV7-3 to TRBJ1-1; 7 bases map to TRBD1. The trim removed 5 bases at V and 7 bases at J, leaving 10 bases unmatched. Germline-derived CDR1 and CDR2 are SGHTA and FQGTGA. CDR3 length equals 14 residues. CDR3 in amino acids: CASSTRQGEVEAFF. As DNA, the CDR3 is TGTGCCAGCAGCACCCGACAGGGAGAGGTTGAAGCTTTCTTT.

V is TRBV18 and J is TRBJ2-3, with a possible D match to TRBD1 (5 bases). The CDR3 extends over 17 amino acids. V was trimmed by 4 bases and J by 0 bases, leaving 17 bases between them. Germline V gene data show CDR1 as KGHSH and CDR2 as LQKENI. Here the CDR3 DNA reads TGTGCCAGCTCACAGGGGTTTGTGGTAACCAGCACAGATACGCAGTATTTT. Translating it yields CASSQGFVVTSTDTQYF.

This chain connects TRBV28 to TRBJ2-2; possible D gene TRBD1, 7 bases. V was shortened by 3 bases and J by 3 bases, with 14 bases between the two germline ends. The CDR3 contains 16 residues. Germline lookup yields CDR1 MDHEN and CDR2 SYDVKM. Here the CDR3 DNA reads TGTGCCAGCAGTTTGCCAGGGGGGTCGTACACCGGGGAGCTGTTTTTT. It is translated as CASSLPGGSYTGELFF.

V is TRBV27 and J is TRBJ2-3; 9 bases line up with TRBD1. The V gene end was trimmed by 0 bases and the J gene end by 2 bases; junction bases not matched to a gene: 9. The V gene's germline CDR1 is MNHEY and CDR2 SMNVEV (reference sequence). This CDR3 spans 18 amino acids. CDR3 DNA: TGTGCCAGCAGTTTATCGGGGCCGGGACAGGGAAACACAGATACGCAGTATTTT. Translation gives CASSLSGPGQGNTDTQYF.

The chain has TRBV19 and TRBJ1-5; D possibly corresponds to TRBD1 (6 bases). Germline assignment: CDR1 LNHDA and CDR2 SQIVND (reference sequence). This CDR3 spans 13 amino acids. The germline V and J ends were trimmed by 8 bases and 5 bases, with 13 bases remaining between them. CDR3 sequence (DNA): TGTGCCAGTCGACAGGAGGGAGATCAGCCCCAGCATTTT. Translating it yields CASRQEGDQPQHF.

The V and J genes are TRBV5-4 and TRBJ2-7, with D perhaps matching TRBD1 (6 bases). CDR3 length equals 14 residues. From germline, CDR1 is SGHNT and CDR2 YYREEE (reference sequence). The V gene lost 1 base and the J gene lost 0 bases, with 8 bases spanning the gap. CDR3 nucleotides: TGTGCCAGCAGCTTGCAGGGGATCTCCTACGAGCAGTACTTC. Encoded protein: CASSLQGISYEQYF.

The gene calls are TRBV2 and TRBJ1-1; TRBD1 aligns across 7 bases. Germline V lookup: CDR1 SNHLY, CDR2 FYNNEI. The CDR3 contains 13 residues. Trimming cost V 5 bases and J 5 bases; bases outside gene matches: 5. CDR3 protein: CASSRDSITEAFF. As DNA, the CDR3 is TGTGCCAGCAGTAGGGACAGTATAACTGAAGCTTTCTTT.

The J gene is TRBJ1-4, the V gene TRBV6-5, with no clear D. This CDR3 spans 14 amino acids. Trimming removed 3 bases from V and 8 bases from J, with 13 bases in between. Germline V CDR1 and CDR2: MNHEY, SVGAGI. CDR3 bases: TGTGCCAGCAGTTATGCGGCAGGAGGGGAAAAACTGTTTTTT. This codes for CASSYAAGGEKLFF.

The chain has TRBV5-1 and TRBJ2-1; 7 nucleotides agree with TRBD2. CDR3 length: 15 residues. V was clipped by 4 bases and J by 2 bases; unmatched bases: 6. Germline values: CDR1 SGHRS, CDR2 YFSETQ. The CDR3 sequence is CASSPGLTTYNEQFF. The DNA of the CDR3 is TGCGCCAGCAGCCCGGGACTAACTACCTACAATGAGCAGTTCTTC.

The chain uses TRBV27 and TRBJ2-1; TRBD1 matches 8 bases. V trimming: 1 base; J trimming: 4 bases; junction bases outside the gene matches: 6. The CDR3 covers 16 residues. Germline-derived CDR1 and CDR2 are MNHEY and SMNVEV (reference sequence). The CDR3 protein is CASSLYSQGAYNEQFF. The CDR3 nucleotides read TGTGCCAGCAGTTTATATAGCCAGGGGGCGTACAATGAGCAGTTCTTC.

This clone was detected once. Here the CDR3 DNA reads TGTGCCAGCAGTTCACACTCTAGTGATACGCAGTATTTT. It translates to CASSSHSSDTQYF. The V and J genes are TRBV6-6 and TRBJ2-3, with D uncertain. CDR1 MNHNY and CDR2 SVGAGI come from the germline V gene (reference sequence). The CDR3 sequence is 13 residues long. The V and J ends lost 4 bases and 6 bases respectively, with 11 bases between them.

CDR3 region: CASSEGRLGGTDTQYF. The CDR3 bases are TGTGCCAGCAGTGAAGGGAGATTGGGAGGCACAGATACGCAGTATTTT. The rearrangement joins TRBV2 to TRBJ2-3, with D possibly TRBD2 on 5 matching bases. Trimming shortened V by 1 base and J by 1 base, and 12 bases separated the two germline ends. CDR1 SNHLY and CDR2 FYNNEI come from the germline V gene. The length of the CDR3 is 16 residues.

DNA for the CDR3: TGCGCCAGCAGCCAAGAAGCGGGAGGGTACACAGATACGCAGTATTTT. Translating gives CASSQEAGGYTDTQYF. The chain combines TRBV4-3 with TRBJ2-3; 10 nucleotides align to TRBD2. V was pared by 0 bases and J by 2 bases, with 2 bases of the junction left unmatched. There are 16 residues in the CDR3. Germline lookup yields CDR1 LGHNA and CDR2 YSLEER.

The DNA for the CDR3 is TGTGCCAGCAGCTTAATCAGGGACAACACCTACGAGCAGTACTTC. Protein sequence: CASSLIRDNTYEQYF. The chain combines TRBV11-2 with TRBJ2-7; D may be TRBD1 (6 bases). The V and J ends lost 2 bases and 2 bases respectively, with 13 bases between them. Germline V gene sequence: CDR1 SGHAT, CDR2 FQNNGV. The CDR3 spans 15 residues.

This clone was observed a handful of times. CDR3 residues: CASSSQGGSGNTIYF. CDR3 DNA sequence: TGCGCCAGCAGCTCCCAAGGGGGATCTGGAAACACCATATATTTT. This chain joins TRBV5-1 and TRBJ1-3, with a weak D call TRBD1 (6 bases). The CDR3 has 15 residues. The V end was cut by 3 bases, the J end by 1 base, with 11 bases between. Germline assignment: CDR1 SGHRS and CDR2 YFSETQ.

The V and J genes are TRBV2 and TRBJ2-3; TRBD2 agrees at 11 bases. This CDR3 comprises 15 residues. The germline CDR1 and CDR2 sequences are SNHLY and FYNNEI. The V and J ends lost 6 bases and 1 base, in that order; junction bases with no gene match: 3. CDR3 sequence: CASRDSGGGTDTQYF. For the CDR3, the DNA is TGTGCCAGCAGAGATAGCGGGGGGGGCACAGATACGCAGTATTTT. Full variable domain (missing parts from reference TRBV2 and TRBJ2-3): EPEVTQTPSHQVTQMGQEVILRCVPISNHLYFYWYRQILGQKVEFLVSFYNNEISEKSEIFDDQFSVERPDGSNFTLKIRSTKLEDSAMYFCASRDSGGGTDTQYFGPGTRLTVL.

The chain carries TRBV28 and TRBJ1-5; no firm D call. With 5 bases removed from V and 5 bases from J, the gap between germline ends came to 10 bases. In germline, CDR1 is MDHEN, CDR2 SYDVKM. This CDR3 has 13 residues. The CDR3 here is CASSQRKDQPQHF. In DNA form, the CDR3 reads TGTGCCAGCAGTCAAAGGAAGGATCAGCCCCAGCATTTT.

The J gene is TRBJ2-7, the V gene TRBV5-6; 8 nucleotides match TRBD1. Germline assignment: CDR1 SGHDT and CDR2 YYEEEE. V shed 2 bases, J shed 2 bases, and the junction held 3 bases outside the gene matches. CDR3 length: 14 residues. CDR3 DNA: TGTGCCAGCAGCTTTGGACAGGGCACCTACGAGCAGTACTTC. It is translated as CASSFGQGTYEQYF.

The chain uses TRBV6-4 and TRBJ2-3, with a tentative D call TRBD2 (6 bases). Trimming cost V 3 bases and J 4 bases, with 14 bases left between them. Germline V CDR1 and CDR2: MRHNA, SNTAGT. The CDR3 is 15 amino acids. The CDR3 spells CASSESGEGADTQYF. CDR3 nucleotide sequence: TGTGCCAGCAGTGAATCGGGAGAGGGTGCAGATACGCAGTATTTT.

The chain recombines TRBV5-1 with TRBJ1-1, with D possibly TRBD1 on 6 matching bases. Germline V gene data show CDR1 as SGHRS and CDR2 as YFSETQ. Trimming pared 4 bases from V and 2 bases from J, leaving 21 bases between. The CDR3 is 17 residues long. The CDR3 protein is CASSKNPRAGENTEAFF. CDR3 in DNA: TGCGCCAGCAGCAAAAACCCACGGGCAGGGGAAAACACTGAAGCTTTCTTT.

For this clone: The same CDR3 is also encoded by other DNA sequences in this sample. The chain employs TRBV25-1 and TRBJ2-7; 7 bases are a match to TRBD2. Germline V CDR1 and CDR2: MGHDK, SYGVNS. The junction had 4 bases not matched to a gene; V was cut back by 1 base and J by 4 bases. The CDR3 runs 14 residues. The CDR3 protein is CASSESGGRYEQYF. CDR3 nucleotides: TGTGCCAGCAGTGAATCGGGCGGGAGATACGAGCAGTACTTC.

This clone was recorded once. The chain is built from TRBV4-3 and TRBJ1-4; D is possibly TRBD1 (5 bases). Trimming cost V 3 bases and J 5 bases, with 10 bases left between them. CDR3 length: 14 amino acids. Germline V gene data show CDR1 as LGHNA and CDR2 as YSLEER. CDR3 coding DNA: TGCGCCAGCAGCCACGGAAGGGGCAATGAAAAACTGTTTTTT. Its protein is CASSHGRGNEKLFF.

The V and J genes are TRBV11-2 and TRBJ2-7; no clear D gene. The CDR3 is made up of 13 amino acids. CDR1 and CDR2 from the germline V gene are SGHAT and FQNNGV. Trimming removed 0 bases at V and 10 bases at J, with 13 bases between. CDR3 sequence reads: CASSLDLVKRQYF. The CDR3 bases are TGTGCCAGCAGCTTAGATTTAGTAAAGAGACAGTACTTC.

The V and J genes are TRBV21-1 and TRBJ2-2; the table calls TRBD2, which could not be checked here. TRBV21-1 is an annotated pseudogene. The CDR3 covers 19 residues. Here the CDR3 reads CASSKEGLDAGLAGRELFF. DNA for the CDR3: TGTGCCAGCAGCAAAGAGGGCTTAGATGCCGGACTAGCGGGAAGGGAGCTGTTTTTT.

The genes are TRBV30 and TRBJ1-1; a weak D match, TRBD1 (6 bases). Germline V gene sequence: CDR1 GTSNPN, CDR2 SVGIG (reference sequence). The V end lost 0 bases, the J end lost 4 bases, and 12 bases lay between the germline ends. This CDR3 region has 14 residues. The chain's CDR3 is CAWSVLGGGTEAFF. The CDR3 nucleotides are TGTGCCTGGAGTGTACTAGGGGGGGGCACTGAAGCTTTCTTT.

The chain employs TRBV21-1 and TRBJ1-1. TRBV21-1 represents a pseudogene. CDR3 length equals 15 residues. The CDR3: CASSKGGGQNTEAFF. CDR3 sequence (DNA): TGTGCCAGCAGCAAAGGGGGGGGCCAGAACACTGAAGCTTTCTTT.